The source of this T cell receptor beta chain is a study of blood T cells in healthy people across ages. A second PCR, run for roughly 7 to 11 cycles, used a sample-barcoded 5' primer plus a J-beta primer mix. TCRdb ran MiXCR on the 5' RACE reads and lists one entry per CDR3 protein. Of 1.5 million to 2 million distinct CDR3 sequences in the sample, 35% to 50% were seen once. Germline CDR1 DFQATT, CDR2 SNEGSKA (reference sequence). The ends lost 6 bases at V and 8 bases at J; junction bases unmatched: 1. The CDR3 spans 10 residues. The sample, about 9.7 milliliters of peripheral blood, was drawn from each donor. Points from the study as a whole: With unsorted PBMCs, a conclusive comparison of naive versus antigen-experienced cells was not possible. It was held that diversity estimates obtained from one million T cells represented underestimates.

A note on this clonotype: Antigen unknown.

The rearrangement joins TRBV20-1 to TRBJ1-2, with 9 bases aligning to TRBD1. Material: blood. This TCR derives from a human donor in good health. The CDR3 nucleotides are TGCAGTGCAACAGGGGGCGGCTACACCTTC. This gives the protein CSATGGGYTF.